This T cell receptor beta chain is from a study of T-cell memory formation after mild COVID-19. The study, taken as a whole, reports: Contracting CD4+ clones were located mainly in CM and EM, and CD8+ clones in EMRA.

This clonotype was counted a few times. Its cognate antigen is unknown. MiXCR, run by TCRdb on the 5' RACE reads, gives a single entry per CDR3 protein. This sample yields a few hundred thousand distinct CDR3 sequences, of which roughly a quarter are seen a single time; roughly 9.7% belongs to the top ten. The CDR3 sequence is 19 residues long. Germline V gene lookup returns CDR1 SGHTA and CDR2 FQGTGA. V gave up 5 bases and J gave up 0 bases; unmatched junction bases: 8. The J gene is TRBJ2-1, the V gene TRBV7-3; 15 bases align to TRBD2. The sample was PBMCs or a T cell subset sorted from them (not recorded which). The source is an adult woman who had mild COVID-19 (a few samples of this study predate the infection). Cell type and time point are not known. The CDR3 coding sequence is TGTGCCAGCAGCCCCACCGGGACTAGCGGGGGGTACTCCTACAATGAGCAGTTCTTC. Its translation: CASSPTGTSGGYSYNEQFF.